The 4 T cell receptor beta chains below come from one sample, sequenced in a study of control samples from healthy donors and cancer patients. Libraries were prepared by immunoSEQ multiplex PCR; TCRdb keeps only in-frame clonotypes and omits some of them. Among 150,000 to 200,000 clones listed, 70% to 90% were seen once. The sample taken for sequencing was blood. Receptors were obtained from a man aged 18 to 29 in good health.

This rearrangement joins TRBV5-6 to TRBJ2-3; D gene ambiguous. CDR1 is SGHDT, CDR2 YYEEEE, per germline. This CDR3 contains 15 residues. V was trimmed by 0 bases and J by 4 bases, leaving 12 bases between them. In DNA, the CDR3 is TGTGCCAGCAGCTTGGCCCCAGGTAGGGCAGATACGCAGTATTTT. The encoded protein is CASSLAPGRADTQYF.

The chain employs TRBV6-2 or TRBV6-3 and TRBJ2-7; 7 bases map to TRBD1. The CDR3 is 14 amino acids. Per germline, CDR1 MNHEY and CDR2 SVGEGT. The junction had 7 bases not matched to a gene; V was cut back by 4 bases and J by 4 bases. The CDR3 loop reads CASSLRDRQYEQYF. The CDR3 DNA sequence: TGTGCCAGCAGTTTACGGGACAGACAGTACGAGCAGTACTTC.

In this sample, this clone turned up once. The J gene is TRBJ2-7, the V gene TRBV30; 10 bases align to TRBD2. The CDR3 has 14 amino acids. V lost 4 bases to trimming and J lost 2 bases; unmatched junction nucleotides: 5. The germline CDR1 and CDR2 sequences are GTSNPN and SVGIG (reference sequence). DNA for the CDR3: TGTGCCTGGATTCTGACTAGCGGGCCCTACGAGCAGTACTTC. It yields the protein CAWILTSGPYEQYF.

The CDR3 sequence is CASRAQVGANYEQYF. CDR3 in DNA: TGTGCCAGCAGGGCACAGGTGGGGGCGAACTACGAGCAGTACTTC. V and J are TRBV2 and TRBJ2-7, with D possibly being TRBD1 (6 bases). Germline-derived CDR1 and CDR2 are SNHLY and FYNNEI. V was clipped by 6 bases and J by 3 bases, with 18 bases between them. The CDR3 covers 15 residues.